This TCR beta chain was identified in a study of blood T cells in healthy people across ages. The authors ran a second PCR of about 7 to 11 cycles using a sample-barcoded 5' primer and a J-beta primer mix. Each CDR3 protein is one row after TCRdb ran MiXCR on the 5' RACE reads. The sample has 760,000 or so distinct CDR3 sequences, just under 25% seen once. Trimming removed 5 bases from V and 1 base from J; junction bases left unmatched: 3. Germline CDR1 reads DFQATT; CDR2 reads SNEGSKA (reference sequence). This CDR3 has 14 residues. The sample also formed part of further work on T cells of mothers and their children.

The chain has TRBV20-1 and TRBJ2-7, with 12 bases identical to TRBD2. The sequence came from a boy younger than 18 in good health. Sequenced sample: blood. The CDR3 loop reads CSARLAGGSYEQYF. The CDR3 nucleotides read TGCAGTGCTCGGCTAGCGGGGGGGTCCTACGAGCAGTACTTC.